The source of this T cell receptor beta chain is a study of naive and memory T cell subsets. This clonotype was recorded a few times. No antigen is known for it. Amplification of ligated cDNA took four PCR rounds with SP2 and nested alpha and beta constant primers. TCRdb re-derived calls from the 5' RACE reads in MiXCR, one entry per CDR3 protein. This repertoire shows about 32,000 distinct CDR3 sequences, roughly a sixth found once; its top ten account for 2% to 3%. This CDR3 has 14 amino acids. V lost 0 bases and J lost 8, with 13 bases in between. The germline V gene encodes CDR1 MGHDK and CDR2 SYGVNS. Regarding the study as a whole: This RNA-based method may be sensitive to activation-related transcript changes.

A UMI-containing oligonucleotide was joined by 3' ligation to the TCR cDNA template. Adult healthy volunteers gave 2.5 ml peripheral blood for whole-blood RNA. Unsorted total RNA, roughly 1 to 1,100 ng, was DNase treated before reverse transcription. The sequence came from a female donor in good health. This chain uses TRBV25-1 with TRBJ1-1; D is unresolved. CDR3 nucleotides: TGTGCCAGCAGTGAATATCCAGGCTTCCAAGAAGCTTTCTTT. Translating gives CASSEYPGFQEAFF.